A selection of T cell receptor beta chains follows, all from one sample in a study of naive and memory T cell subsets. TCRdb independently ran MiXCR on the 5' RACE reads; one entry per CDR3 protein. This table has around 30,000 distinct CDR3 sequences, approximately 15% appearing once. Source of these receptors: a female donor in good health. CDR3s include the opening cysteine and the closing phenylalanine or tryptophan. The order of the fields is J gene, CDR3 length, clone size, D gene, V gene, CDR3 DNA, CDR3 protein. A D gene is named only where the DNA matches it firmly. Clone size appears in some rows only: once, few, many, or a class for an expanded clone.

J gene: TRBJ1-5
CDR3 length: 17
clone size: NA
D gene: TRBD1
V gene: TRBV6-6
CDR3 DNA: TGTGCCAGCAGTTATTCCGGACAGGGGGGCTCCAATCAGCCCCAGCATTTT
CDR3 protein: CASSYSGQGGSNQPQHF

J gene: TRBJ2-1
CDR3 length: 14
clone size: NA
D gene: TRBD2
V gene: TRBV29-1
CDR3 DNA: TGCAGCGTCAAGACTAGCGGGGGGGCCTTTGAGCAGTTCTTC
CDR3 protein: CSVKTSGGAFEQFF

J gene: TRBJ1-2
CDR3 length: 13
clone size: many
D gene: NA
V gene: TRBV5-5
CDR3 DNA: TGTGCCAGCAGCCCGGAAGGGGTACTTGGCTACACCTTC
CDR3 protein: CASSPEGVLGYTF

J gene: TRBJ2-1
CDR3 length: 15
clone size: NA
D gene: NA
V gene: TRBV7-9
CDR3 DNA: TGTGCCAGCAGCGCGGGACCGAGCTCCTACAATGAGCAGTTCTTC
CDR3 protein: CASSAGPSSYNEQFF

J gene: TRBJ1-1
CDR3 length: 15
clone size: many
D gene: NA
V gene: TRBV7-6
CDR3 DNA: TGTGCCAGCAGCTCATCGGTGTCTCCGAACACTGAAGCTTTCTTT
CDR3 protein: CASSSSVSPNTEAFF

J gene: TRBJ1-6
CDR3 length: 15
clone size: many
D gene: TRBD1
V gene: TRBV6-5
CDR3 DNA: TGTGCCAGCAGTTACCTCCGGACAGGGAGGACACCCCTCCACTTT
CDR3 protein: CASSYLRTGRTPLHF

J gene: TRBJ1-2
CDR3 length: 16
clone size: many
D gene: NA
V gene: TRBV2
CDR3 DNA: TGTGCCAGCCCCCGGGGAGACATTCGCCCAAACTATGGCTACACCTTC
CDR3 protein: CASPRGDIRPNYGYTF

J gene: TRBJ2-1
CDR3 length: 16
clone size: NA
D gene: NA
V gene: TRBV5-1
CDR3 DNA: TGCGCCAGCAGCCCGTGGAGTGGGAGCTCCTACAATGAGCAGTTCTTC
CDR3 protein: CASSPWSGSSYNEQFF

J gene: TRBJ1-6
CDR3 length: 15
clone size: many
D gene: TRBD1
V gene: TRBV20-1
CDR3 DNA: TGCAGTGCTAGAGGAGGAGGACAGGACAATTCACCCCTCCACTTT
CDR3 protein: CSARGGGQDNSPLHF

J gene: TRBJ2-1
CDR3 length: 15
clone size: NA
D gene: TRBD2
V gene: TRBV5-1
CDR3 DNA: TGCGCCAGCAGCTCCACTAGCGGAGAATACAATGAGCAGTTCTTC
CDR3 protein: CASSSTSGEYNEQFF

J gene: TRBJ2-1
CDR3 length: 14
clone size: NA
D gene: NA
V gene: TRBV12-3/TRBV12-4
CDR3 DNA: TGTGCCAGCCGCGCAAGCGAAGGGCCAAATGAGCAGTTCTTC
CDR3 protein: CASRASEGPNEQFF

J gene: TRBJ2-3
CDR3 length: 14
clone size: NA
D gene: NA
V gene: TRBV6-6
CDR3 DNA: TGTGCCAGCAGTTACACCGGAGGGCAGGATACGCAGTATTTT
CDR3 protein: CASSYTGGQDTQYF

J gene: TRBJ2-3
CDR3 length: 15
clone size: NA
D gene: TRBD1
V gene: TRBV5-5
CDR3 DNA: TGTGCCAGCAGCCCTAGAGGCAGGGGGCGGGATACGCAGTATTTT
CDR3 protein: CASSPRGRGRDTQYF

J gene: TRBJ2-7
CDR3 length: 16
clone size: NA
D gene: TRBD2
V gene: TRBV5-6
CDR3 DNA: TGTGCCAGCAGCTCCAGACGGGGGGGACGTTCCTACGAGCAGTACTTC
CDR3 protein: CASSSRRGGRSYEQYF

J gene: TRBJ2-7
CDR3 length: 12
clone size: many
D gene: NA
V gene: TRBV6-6
CDR3 DNA: TGTGCCAGCAGTCCTCGGGCCTACGAGCAGTACTTC
CDR3 protein: CASSPRAYEQYF

J gene: TRBJ2-2
CDR3 length: 15
clone size: medium-sized
D gene: NA
V gene: TRBV12-5
CDR3 DNA: TGTGCTAGTGGTCCCCAAACAGCGAACACCGGGGAGCTGTTTTTT
CDR3 protein: CASGPQTANTGELFF

J gene: TRBJ2-2
CDR3 length: 15
clone size: once
D gene: NA
V gene: TRBV25-1
CDR3 DNA: TGTGCCAGCAGTGAATCAGCAGGGCAGACCGGGGAGCTGTTTTTT
CDR3 protein: CASSESAGQTGELFF

J gene: TRBJ2-1
CDR3 length: 17
clone size: many
D gene: TRBD2
V gene: TRBV29-1
CDR3 DNA: TGCAGCGTTGAAGATAATTCCGCTAGCGGGCTTACCAATGAGCAGTTCTTC
CDR3 protein: CSVEDNSASGLTNEQFF

J gene: TRBJ2-1
CDR3 length: 15
clone size: NA
D gene: NA
V gene: TRBV12-3/TRBV12-4
CDR3 DNA: TGTGCCAGCTCAATACCGATGGCCGGGGACAATGAGCAGTTCTTC
CDR3 protein: CASSIPMAGDNEQFF

J gene: TRBJ2-2
CDR3 length: 15
clone size: NA
D gene: TRBD1
V gene: TRBV7-3
CDR3 DNA: TGTGCCAGCAGCTCCCCAGGGGGCCTCACCGGGGAGCTGTTTTTT
CDR3 protein: CASSSPGGLTGELFF

J gene: TRBJ2-7
CDR3 length: 16
clone size: NA
D gene: TRBD1
V gene: TRBV5-6
CDR3 DNA: TGTGCCAGCAGCCCCACGGGCGGGACAGGGAGCCACGAGCAGTACTTC
CDR3 protein: CASSPTGGTGSHEQYF

J gene: TRBJ2-5
CDR3 length: 15
clone size: few
D gene: TRBD1
V gene: TRBV5-1
CDR3 DNA: TGCGCCAGCAGCTTGGCAACAGGGGGCCGGGAGACCCAGTACTTC
CDR3 protein: CASSLATGGRETQYF

J gene: TRBJ1-2
CDR3 length: 13
clone size: NA
D gene: NA
V gene: TRBV6-6
CDR3 DNA: TGTGCCAGCCGACACGGGACCCTCTATGGCTACACCTTC
CDR3 protein: CASRHGTLYGYTF

J gene: TRBJ2-5
CDR3 length: 15
clone size: NA
D gene: TRBD2
V gene: TRBV10-1
CDR3 DNA: TGCGCCAGCAGTACGGGACTAGCGGGGCGAGAGACCCAGTACTTC
CDR3 protein: CASSTGLAGRETQYF

J gene: TRBJ2-7
CDR3 length: 15
clone size: many
D gene: TRBD2
V gene: TRBV7-2
CDR3 DNA: TGTGCCAGCAGCACCCGGACTAGCGGGGCCTACGAGCAGTACTTC
CDR3 protein: CASSTRTSGAYEQYF

J gene: TRBJ1-1
CDR3 length: 13
clone size: many
D gene: TRBD1
V gene: TRBV11-3
CDR3 DNA: TGTGCCAGCAGCACGGACAGGGGAGATGAAGCTTTCTTT
CDR3 protein: CASSTDRGDEAFF

J gene: TRBJ2-3
CDR3 length: 15
clone size: many
D gene: TRBD2
V gene: TRBV29-1
CDR3 DNA: TGCAGCGTCGATCCGGGGGGGCAAGGCACAGATACGCAGTATTTT
CDR3 protein: CSVDPGGQGTDTQYF

J gene: TRBJ1-5
CDR3 length: 16
clone size: NA
D gene: NA
V gene: TRBV6-5
CDR3 DNA: TGTGCCAGCAGCCGAGCAGGGACATCTACCAATCAGCCCCAGCATTTT
CDR3 protein: CASSRAGTSTNQPQHF

J gene: TRBJ1-1
CDR3 length: 13
clone size: many
D gene: NA
V gene: TRBV29-1
CDR3 DNA: TGCAGCGTGGGGAGGGAAATAATCACTGAAGCTTTCTTT
CDR3 protein: CSVGREIITEAFF

J gene: TRBJ2-3
CDR3 length: 13
clone size: NA
D gene: NA
V gene: TRBV4-1
CDR3 DNA: TGCGCCAGCAGCCAAGGGGATGTGGATACGCAGTATTTT
CDR3 protein: CASSQGDVDTQYF

J gene: TRBJ2-7
CDR3 length: 12
clone size: NA
D gene: TRBD2
V gene: TRBV12-3/TRBV12-4
CDR3 DNA: TGTGCCAGCTCGGGAGGGGGGATCGAGCAGTACTTC
CDR3 protein: CASSGGGIEQYF

J gene: TRBJ2-4
CDR3 length: 16
clone size: NA
D gene: TRBD2
V gene: TRBV6-1
CDR3 DNA: TGTGCCAGCAGATGGGATCAACGCGGGGGTAGGAACATTCAGTACTTC
CDR3 protein: CASRWDQRGGRNIQYF

J gene: TRBJ1-2
CDR3 length: 14
clone size: many
D gene: NA
V gene: TRBV20-1
CDR3 DNA: TGCAGCTCAGATACTCAGGGTGCAGGCTATGGCTACACCTTC
CDR3 protein: CSSDTQGAGYGYTF

J gene: TRBJ1-5
CDR3 length: 15
clone size: NA
D gene: NA
V gene: TRBV7-9
CDR3 DNA: TGTGCCAGCAGCCCCGGCCAGATCGAGAATCAGCCCCAGCATTTT
CDR3 protein: CASSPGQIENQPQHF

J gene: TRBJ2-7
CDR3 length: 12
clone size: medium-sized
D gene: NA
V gene: TRBV6-5
CDR3 DNA: TGTGCCAGCAGTCCAAACTCCTACGAGCAGTACTTC
CDR3 protein: CASSPNSYEQYF

J gene: TRBJ1-1
CDR3 length: 15
clone size: few
D gene: NA
V gene: TRBV29-1
CDR3 DNA: TGCAGCGTTGGGGATCGGGGGACGAGGAACACTGAAGCTTTCTTT
CDR3 protein: CSVGDRGTRNTEAFF

J gene: TRBJ1-2
CDR3 length: 14
clone size: many
D gene: TRBD1
V gene: TRBV7-2
CDR3 DNA: TGTGCCAGCAGCTCCGGGACAGGGGGCCGTGGCTACACCTTC
CDR3 protein: CASSSGTGGRGYTF

J gene: TRBJ2-6
CDR3 length: 16
clone size: few
D gene: TRBD1
V gene: TRBV27
CDR3 DNA: TGTGCCACCCAGACAGGGGACCTCTCTGGGGCCAACGTCCTGACTTTC
CDR3 protein: CATQTGDLSGANVLTF

J gene: TRBJ2-7
CDR3 length: 12
clone size: NA
D gene: NA
V gene: TRBV7-9
CDR3 DNA: TGTGCCAGCAGCATATATTCCTACGAGCAGTACTTC
CDR3 protein: CASSIYSYEQYF

J gene: TRBJ2-5
CDR3 length: 11
clone size: many
D gene: NA
V gene: TRBV29-1
CDR3 DNA: TGCAGCGTTAGCAGTTTGGAGACCCAGTACTTC
CDR3 protein: CSVSSLETQYF

J gene: TRBJ2-3
CDR3 length: 16
clone size: few
D gene: TRBD1
V gene: TRBV6-6
CDR3 DNA: TGTGCCAGCAGAAGACAGGGGGTTCGAGTCACAGATACGCAGTATTTT
CDR3 protein: CASRRQGVRVTDTQYF

J gene: TRBJ2-1
CDR3 length: 16
clone size: medium-sized
D gene: NA
V gene: TRBV12-3/TRBV12-4
CDR3 DNA: TGTGCCAGCAGTTTACGGGACATCGGCTCCTACAATGAGCAGTTCTTC
CDR3 protein: CASSLRDIGSYNEQFF

J gene: TRBJ2-3
CDR3 length: 12
clone size: NA
D gene: TRBD2
V gene: TRBV20-1
CDR3 DNA: TGCAGTGCTAGAGGGGGAGGGGATACGCAGTATTTT
CDR3 protein: CSARGGGDTQYF

J gene: TRBJ2-3
CDR3 length: 16
clone size: once
D gene: TRBD2
V gene: TRBV6-2/TRBV6-3
CDR3 DNA: TGTGCCAGCAGGCGGGCGACTAGCGGGGAGGCAGATACGCAGTATTTT
CDR3 protein: CASRRATSGEADTQYF

J gene: TRBJ2-1
CDR3 length: 15
clone size: few
D gene: TRBD2
V gene: TRBV7-2
CDR3 DNA: TGTGCCAGCAGCCGCCTCTCGACTAGCGCCAATGAGCAGTTCTTC
CDR3 protein: CASSRLSTSANEQFF

J gene: TRBJ1-6
CDR3 length: 14
clone size: many
D gene: NA
V gene: TRBV10-2
CDR3 DNA: TGCGCCAGCAGAATTACAGGGAACGGTTCACCCCTCCACTTT
CDR3 protein: CASRITGNGSPLHF

J gene: TRBJ1-6
CDR3 length: 18
clone size: NA
D gene: TRBD1
V gene: TRBV6-4
CDR3 DNA: TGTGCCAGCAGTGACGCCAAGACACGGGACAGGGGTTATTCACCCCTCCACTTT
CDR3 protein: CASSDAKTRDRGYSPLHF

J gene: TRBJ2-7
CDR3 length: 14
clone size: NA
D gene: TRBD2
V gene: TRBV20-1
CDR3 DNA: TGCAGTGCTAGGAGCCTTAGCGGGGCTTACGAGCAGTACTTC
CDR3 protein: CSARSLSGAYEQYF

J gene: TRBJ2-3
CDR3 length: 15
clone size: medium-sized
D gene: TRBD2
V gene: TRBV6-1
CDR3 DNA: TGTGCCAGCAGTGAGGCTCAGCGGGGTGCAGATACGCAGTATTTT
CDR3 protein: CASSEAQRGADTQYF

J gene: TRBJ1-4
CDR3 length: 17
clone size: NA
D gene: TRBD1
V gene: TRBV6-5
CDR3 DNA: TGTGCCAGCAGCCTCACTCGGACAGGGGGACGGGGTGAAAAACTGTTTTTT
CDR3 protein: CASSLTRTGGRGEKLFF

J gene: TRBJ1-5
CDR3 length: 14
clone size: NA
D gene: TRBD1
V gene: TRBV7-2
CDR3 DNA: TGTGCCAGCAGTCTAGGGGGCAGGAATCAGCCCCAGCATTTT
CDR3 protein: CASSLGGRNQPQHF

J gene: TRBJ2-2
CDR3 length: 15
clone size: NA
D gene: NA
V gene: TRBV6-2/TRBV6-3
CDR3 DNA: TGTGCCAGCAGCACGTGGAGGGACGACACCGGGGAGCTGTTTTTT
CDR3 protein: CASSTWRDDTGELFF

J gene: TRBJ2-5
CDR3 length: 12
clone size: many
D gene: NA
V gene: TRBV20-1
CDR3 DNA: TGCAGTGCTAGAGGACACCAAGAGACCCAGTACTTC
CDR3 protein: CSARGHQETQYF